The 29 T cell receptor beta chains listed next were all sequenced from one sample in a study of T-cell reconstitution after alpha-beta-depleted transplantation in children. The TCRbeta library was prepared with unique molecular identifiers. TCRdb fed the PCR reads into MiXCR, producing one record per CDR3 protein. This sample has around 380,000 distinct CDR3 sequences, with under 13% found just once. The source material was PBMCs from the stem cell graft donor, sampled from the stem cell graft. The receptors stem from a human donor who donated a stem cell graft to a child with acute myeloid leukemia.

This clonotype turned up a few times. The V and J genes are TRBV29-1 and TRBJ2-3; D is ambiguous. Per the germline V gene, CDR1 is SQVTM and CDR2 is ANQGSEA. Deletions cut 4 bases from V and 3 bases from J, with 11 bases between. CDR3 size: 13 residues. Here the CDR3 reads CSVVGPGTDTQYF. The CDR3 DNA reads as TGCAGCGTTGTTGGCCCCGGGACAGATACGCAGTATTTT.

In its sample, this clonotype was seen a few times. V is TRBV12-3 or TRBV12-4 and J is TRBJ2-1; possible D gene TRBD2, 5 bases. CDR3 length: 12 residues. The V gene lost 6 bases and the J gene lost 15 bases, with 18 bases spanning the gap. The CDR3 bases are TGTGCCAGCAGGCAAGGGCCCGGAGGTGGGTTCTTC. Amino acids: CASRQGPGGGFF.

The V call is TRBV5-1, the J call TRBJ1-1, with TRBD1 matching over 8 bases. J was trimmed by 6 bases and V by 4 bases; bases with no gene match: 11. The CDR3 spans 15 residues. The germline gives CDR1 SGHRS, CDR2 YFSETQ. The CDR3 here is CASSVQGDGRAEAFF. The DNA for the CDR3 is TGCGCCAGCAGCGTACAGGGGGATGGGAGAGCTGAAGCTTTCTTT.

This clonotype was counted a few times. This sequence joins TRBV6-1 and TRBJ2-5, with 9 positions matching TRBD2. Germline V lookup: CDR1 MNHNS, CDR2 SASEGT. V was pared by 8 bases and J by 5 bases, with 24 bases of the junction left unmatched. This CDR3 spans 19 amino acids. The CDR3 here is CASRQRGWLAGPIGETQYF. The CDR3 region has the DNA TGTGCCAGCCGGCAAAGGGGGTGGCTAGCGGGGCCCATTGGGGAGACCCAGTACTTC.

The table lists this clonotype with a few counts. The V and J genes are TRBV6-5 and TRBJ2-2; TRBD1 matches 9 bases. CDR1 is MNHEY, CDR2 SVGAGI, per germline. This CDR3 has 18 amino acids. V lost 0 bases to trimming and J lost 2 bases; unmatched junction nucleotides: 7. CDR3 sequence: CASSYSRRTGDNTGELFF. The CDR3 DNA reads TGTGCCAGCAGTTACTCGAGACGGACAGGGGACAACACCGGGGAGCTGTTTTTT.

CDR3 sequence: CASSRDREASPLHF. CDR3 nucleotides: TGTGCCAGCAGCCGGGACAGGGAAGCTTCACCCCTCCACTTT. V usage is TRBV7-2 and J usage is TRBJ1-6; 9 nucleotides match TRBD1. J gave up 9 bases and V 5 bases, and 5 bases lay outside the gene matches. The CDR3 runs 14 residues. Looked up from germline, CDR1 is SGHTA and CDR2 is FQGNSA.

The V and J genes are TRBV7-2 and TRBJ2-1; the match to TRBD2 covers 14 bases. CDR3 length: 16 amino acids. The V gene end was trimmed by 6 bases and the J gene end by 6 bases; junction bases not matched to a gene: 7. Germline loops: CDR1 SGHTA, CDR2 FQGNSA. The CDR3 here is CASRQGTSGGINEQFF. Written as DNA, the CDR3 is TGTGCCAGCAGACAAGGGACTAGCGGGGGAATCAATGAGCAGTTCTTC.

The CDR3 sequence: CAWGTQYF. The CDR3 nucleotides read TGTGCCTGGGGAACCCAGTACTTC. This chain uses TRBV30 with TRBJ2-5; D remains unclear. Germline CDR1 GTSNPN, CDR2 SVGIG (reference sequence). V was cut by 5 bases and J by 8 bases, with 3 bases left in between. There are 8 residues in the CDR3. Full variable domain (missing parts from reference TRBV30 and TRBJ2-5): SQTIHQWPATLVQPVGSPLSLECTVEGTSNPNLYWYRQAAGRGLQLLFYSVGIGQISSEVPQNLSASRPQDRQFILSSKKLLLSDSGFYLCAWGTQYFGPGTRLLVL.

V is TRBV4-1 and J is TRBJ2-1, with a possible D match to TRBD1 (5 bases). V was trimmed by 2 bases and J by 3 bases, leaving 14 bases between them. This CDR3 region has 16 residues. The germline V gene has CDR1 MGHRA and CDR2 YSYEKL. The CDR3 here is CASSQPHRLSYNEQFF. In DNA form, the CDR3 reads TGCGCCAGCAGCCAACCTCACAGGCTAAGCTACAATGAGCAGTTCTTC.

In nucleotides, the CDR3 is TGCAGTGCTACGGGGGCAGGACTAGCGGGAGGGCCTATAGATACGCAGTATTTT. It yields the protein CSATGAGLAGGPIDTQYF. The chain joins TRBV20-1 to TRBJ2-3; 15 bases align to TRBD2. The CDR3 is 18 amino acids. Germline V lookup: CDR1 DFQATT, CDR2 SNEGSKA (reference sequence). With V trimmed by 4 bases and J by 5 bases, 13 bases remained unmatched.

The chain links TRBV4-1 to TRBJ2-5; TRBD2 matches 13 bases. Germline CDR1 reads MGHRA; CDR2 reads YSYEKL. This CDR3 comprises 16 residues. Trimming removed 6 bases from V and 5 bases from J; junction bases left unmatched: 9. This CDR3 reads CASSRTSGSTGETQYF. CDR3 bases: TGCGCCAGCAGTCGGACTAGCGGGAGTACGGGTGAGACCCAGTACTTC.

This clonotype was picked up many times. The chain joins TRBV27 to TRBJ2-5, with TRBD2 identical over 7 bases. This CDR3 spans 13 amino acids. Per germline, CDR1 MNHEY and CDR2 SMNVEV (reference sequence). The trim removed 6 bases at V and 5 bases at J, leaving 6 bases unmatched. CDR3 region: CASRRLALETQYF. CDR3 bases: TGTGCCAGCAGACGACTAGCCTTGGAGACCCAGTACTTC.

This clonotype has a handful of counts. The chain links TRBV10-3 to TRBJ2-1; 14 positions agree with TRBD2. V trimming: 11 bases; J trimming: 7 bases; junction bases outside the gene matches: 7. Germline V gives CDR1 ENHRY, CDR2 SYGVKD. CDR3 length: 14 amino acids. CDR3 DNA: TGTGCCGCCGGGACTAGCGGGAGTCGGAATGAGCAGTTCTTC. Its translation is CAAGTSGSRNEQFF.

This clonotype has just a few counts. The chain is built from TRBV27 and TRBJ2-3, with TRBD2 identical over 12 bases. CDR3 length equals 15 residues. V dropped 9 bases and J dropped 4; count of bases not matched to a gene: 8. CDR1 MNHEY and CDR2 SMNVEV come from the germline V gene (reference sequence). CDR3 in DNA: TGTGCCAGTAGTCAGACTAGCGGGAGCGCAGATACGCAGTATTTT. Translation gives CASSQTSGSADTQYF.

There are a few counts of this clonotype. CDR3 region: CASSSSGAGNEQFF. CDR3 in DNA: TGTGCCAGCAGCTCCTCCGGGGCGGGCAATGAGCAGTTCTTC. The gene calls are TRBV11-1 and TRBJ2-1, with D possibly being TRBD1 or TRBD2 (5 bases each). Trimming removed 4 bases at V and 6 bases at J, with 13 bases between. This CDR3 comprises 14 residues. Germline loops: CDR1 SGHAT, CDR2 FQDESV (reference sequence).

This clonotype was observed a handful of times. This chain uses TRBV14 with TRBJ1-6; D gene unclear. Trimming cost V 1 base and J 8 bases, with 6 bases left between them. The CDR3 is 13 amino acids. Germline V gene sequence: CDR1 SGHDN, CDR2 FVKESK. In DNA, the CDR3 is TGTGCCAGCAGCCAAGGCCCGCATTCACCCCTCCACTTT. The encoded protein is CASSQGPHSPLHF. Filled out from reference TRBV14 and TRBJ1-6, the complete variable domain reads EAGVTQFPSHSVIEKGQTVTLRCDPISGHDNLYWYRRVMGKEIKFLLHFVKESKQDESGMPNNRFLAERTGGTYSTLKVQPAELEDSGVYFCASSQGPHSPLHFGNGTRLTVT.

V is TRBV5-1 and J is TRBJ2-1, with 12 positions matching TRBD2. V lost 2 bases, J lost 0 bases, and 18 bases stayed unmatched. The CDR3 runs to 22 residues. CDR1 and CDR2 from the germline V gene are SGHRS and YFSETQ. CDR3 in amino acids: CASSFDPHATSGRLHSYNEQFF. In DNA form, the CDR3 reads TGCGCCAGCAGCTTTGATCCCCACGCGACTAGCGGGAGACTTCACTCCTACAATGAGCAGTTCTTC.

In its sample, this clonotype was seen a few times. V usage is TRBV7-9 and J usage is TRBJ1-2, with a weak D call TRBD1 (5 bases). Per germline, CDR1 SEHNR and CDR2 FQNEAQ (reference sequence). Trimming removed 1 base from V and 4 bases from J, with 13 bases in between. The CDR3 is made up of 15 amino acids. CDR3 sequence: CASSLVGTLTYGYTF. The CDR3 nucleotides are TGTGCCAGCAGCTTAGTCGGGACCCTTACCTATGGCTACACCTTC.

The genes are TRBV11-2 and TRBJ2-3; a weak D match, TRBD2 (6 bases). The V gene lost 3 bases and the J gene lost 0 bases, with 16 bases spanning the gap. Per germline, CDR1 SGHAT and CDR2 FQNNGV. The CDR3 length is 17 residues. The CDR3 DNA reads as TGTGCCAGCAGCTTTGGGATGCGCGGGGTTAGCACAGATACGCAGTATTTT. The encoded protein is CASSFGMRGVSTDTQYF.

This clonotype was counted between two and nine times. This chain uses TRBV4-2 with TRBJ2-4; 7 nucleotides agree with TRBD1. CDR1 and CDR2 from the germline V gene are LGHNA and YNFKEQ. Germline trimming cut 4 bases from V and 1 base from J; bases unmatched to any gene: 10. The CDR3 loop spans 17 amino acids. The CDR3 sequence: CASSRHTGVGAKNIQYF. As DNA, the CDR3 is TGTGCCAGCAGCCGCCACACAGGGGTGGGGGCCAAAAACATTCAGTACTTC.

This chain links TRBV5-4 with TRBJ1-1, with a possible D match to TRBD1 (5 bases). The CDR3 has 19 residues. Germline lookup yields CDR1 SGHNT and CDR2 YYREEE (reference sequence). Deletions cut 2 bases from V and 0 bases from J, with 23 bases between. The CDR3 reads CASSFGAGWSPILNTEAFF. In DNA form, the CDR3 reads TGTGCCAGCAGCTTTGGAGCAGGGTGGTCCCCTATACTGAACACTGAAGCTTTCTTT.

This clonotype came up a few times. The chain couples TRBV6-4 to TRBJ2-2, with TRBD1 identical over 11 bases. CDR3 length: 15 residues. Trimming removed 5 bases from V and 6 bases from J; junction bases left unmatched: 5. Germline V gene data show CDR1 as MRHNA and CDR2 as SNTAGT. DNA of the CDR3: TGTGCCAGCAGTCCGGGACAGGGGGGTGCCGGGGAGCTGTTTTTT. This sequence encodes CASSPGQGGAGELFF.

The CDR3 DNA reads TGTGCCAGCAGCTTAGTCTCCGACAGGGAGCAGTACTTC. Translating it yields CASSLVSDREQYF. This chain connects TRBV7-9 to TRBJ2-7, with D maybe TRBD1 (6 bases). The V gene's germline CDR1 is SEHNR and CDR2 FQNEAQ (reference sequence). The CDR3 totals 13 residues. V was trimmed by 1 base and J by 7 bases, leaving 11 bases between them.

This chain connects TRBV11-2 to TRBJ2-7; 10 bases align to TRBD2. The CDR3 loop spans 18 amino acids. Per germline, CDR1 SGHAT and CDR2 FQNNGV. The ends lost 2 bases at V and 3 bases at J; junction bases unmatched: 13. CDR3 bases: TGTGCCAGCAGCTTAACTACCTTAACTAGCGGGAACTACTACGAGCAGTACTTC. Translating it yields CASSLTTLTSGNYYEQYF.

This clonotype was seen a handful of times. The rearrangement links TRBV2 to TRBJ1-5, with 7 bases aligning to TRBD1. Germline lookup yields CDR1 SNHLY and CDR2 FYNNEI. The CDR3 is 17 residues long. Trimming removed 4 bases from V and 7 bases from J; junction bases left unmatched: 16. The DNA for the CDR3 is TGTGCCAGCAGTGGGTTTCCAGGAGGACAGGAGGGACAGCCCCAGCATTTT. Its translation: CASSGFPGGQEGQPQHF.

This clonotype was counted a few times. At one boundary the junction diverges from the germline segment, which might be a read error. The rearrangement joins TRBV7-7 to TRBJ2-5; maybe TRBD1 (6 bases). Germline loops: CDR1 SSHAT, CDR2 FNYEAQ (reference sequence). The CDR3 is 12 amino acids. CDR3 sequence (DNA): TGTGCTAGCAGCCGTGCAGGGGCGACCCAGTACTTC. Its protein is CASSRAGATQYF.

This clonotype was found many times. This sequence joins TRBV7-8 and TRBJ2-3, with a weak D call TRBD1 (6 bases). V gave up 4 bases and J gave up 5 bases, with 13 bases separating them. Germline lookup yields CDR1 SGHVS and CDR2 FQNEAQ. The CDR3 has 14 residues. The CDR3 bases are TGTGCCAGCAGCTCAACTACAGGGAAAGATACGCAGTATTTT. Translating it yields CASSSTTGKDTQYF.

A word on this clonotype: Germline is not matched at one junction end, which may reflect a read error. The chain employs TRBV3-1 and TRBJ2-5; tentative D call: TRBD2 (6 bases). CDR3 length: 12 amino acids. CDR1 is LGHDT and CDR2 is YNNKEL in the germline V gene (reference sequence). CDR3 coding DNA: TGTGCCAGCAGCCAGTCCGGGACTCCGATGGACTTC. Encoded protein: CASSQSGTPMDF.

V and J are TRBV6-5 and TRBJ2-2; 14 nucleotides agree with TRBD2. The germline CDR1 and CDR2 sequences are MNHEY and SVGAGI. CDR3 length equals 18 residues. Germline trimming cut 2 bases from V and 8 bases from J; bases unmatched to any gene: 10. The CDR3 coding sequence is TGTGCCAGCAGTTACACCCAAGGACTAGCGGGGGGAAGTGGGGAGCTGTTTTTT. This sequence encodes CASSYTQGLAGGSGELFF.